A single T cell receptor beta chain is shown here with its context. The antigen remains undetermined. This record belongs to a study of vaccination effects on CD4 cells after COVID-19. In the ViraFEST assay, antigen-specific CD4+ clonotypes were identified by expansion after peptide-pool stimulation. CD4+ T cell isolation took place after nine to eleven days of culture. Wells of 1.8 million or so PBMC each were grown with roughly 10 IU/ml IL-2 and approximately 10 ug/ml peptides. Looked up from germline, CDR1 is MNHNS and CDR2 is SASEGT. V was clipped by 5 bases and J by 0 bases, with 8 bases between them. The CDR3 spans 14 residues. Study findings and constraints: Marked clonal contraction of both clone types appeared late after vaccination.

Sequencing was performed with immunoSEQ multiplex PCR; in TCRdb, only in-frame clones are kept and a portion is missing. The sample has about 22,000 clones, about three quarters seen once. This TCR was sampled from a human donor who received a COVID-19 vaccine. The sequencing used CD4+ T cells from PBMCs cultured with HCoV-229E spike peptides, collected before COVID-19 vaccination. V usage is TRBV6-1 and J usage is TRBJ2-1; tentatively, D is TRBD1 (6 bases). CDR3 nucleotides: TGTGCCAGCAGTACAGGGATCTCCTACAATGAGCAGTTCTTC. Translated: CASSTGISYNEQFF.